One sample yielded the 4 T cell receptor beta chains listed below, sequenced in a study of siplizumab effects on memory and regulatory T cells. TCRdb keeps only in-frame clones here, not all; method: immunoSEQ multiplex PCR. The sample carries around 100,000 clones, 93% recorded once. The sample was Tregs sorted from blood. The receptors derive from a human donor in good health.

The chain's CDR3 is CASSRTSGRNNEQFF. The CDR3 DNA sequence: TGTGCCAGCAGCCGTACTAGCGGGAGAAACAATGAGCAGTTCTTC. The chain couples TRBV7-9 to TRBJ2-1; 11 bases align to TRBD2. The CDR3 covers 15 residues. Germline values: CDR1 SEHNR, CDR2 FQNEAQ (reference sequence). J was trimmed by 5 bases and V by 5 bases; bases with no gene match: 5.

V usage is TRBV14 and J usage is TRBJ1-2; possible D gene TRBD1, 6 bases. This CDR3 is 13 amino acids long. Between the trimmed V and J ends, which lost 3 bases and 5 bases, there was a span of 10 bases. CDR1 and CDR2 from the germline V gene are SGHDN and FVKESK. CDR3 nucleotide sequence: TGTGCCAGCAGCCAGGGACATATTTATGGCTACACCTTC. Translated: CASSQGHIYGYTF.

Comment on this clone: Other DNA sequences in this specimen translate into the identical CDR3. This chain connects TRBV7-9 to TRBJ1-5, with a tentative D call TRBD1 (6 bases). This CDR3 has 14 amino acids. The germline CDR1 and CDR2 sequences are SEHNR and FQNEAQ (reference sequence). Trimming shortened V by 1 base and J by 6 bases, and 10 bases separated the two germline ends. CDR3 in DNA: TGTGCCAGCAGCTTAGAAGGGGGTAGTCAGCCCCAGCATTTT. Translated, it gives CASSLEGGSQPQHF.

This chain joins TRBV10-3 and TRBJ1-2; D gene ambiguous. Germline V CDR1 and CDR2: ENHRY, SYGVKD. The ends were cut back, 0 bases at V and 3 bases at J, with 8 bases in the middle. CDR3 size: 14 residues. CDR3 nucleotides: TGTGCCATCAGTGAGTCGGAGGCGCACTATGGCTACACCTTC. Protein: CAISESEAHYGYTF.